This entry lists 19 T cell receptor beta chains sequenced from one sample in a study of early T cells in non-severe SARS-CoV-2 infection. TCRdb re-called the 5' RACE reads through MiXCR, storing one row per CDR3 protein. The table lists over 55,000 distinct CDR3 sequences, approximately 8% of them singletons, with roughly 3.5% in the top ten. Sample: whole blood. The receptors shown here come from an adult who was a healthcare worker with PCR-confirmed SARS-CoV-2 infection or an uninfected control (not recorded which).

The table lists this clonotype with a few counts. The J gene is TRBJ2-1, the V gene TRBV2; tentatively, D is TRBD1 (5 bases). V was shortened by 2 bases and J by 3 bases, with 8 bases between the two germline ends. This CDR3 region has 14 residues. Per germline, CDR1 SNHLY and CDR2 FYNNEI. The DNA of the CDR3 is TGTGCCAGCAGTGAACAGGGCATCTACAATGAGCAGTTCTTC. Residues: CASSEQGIYNEQFF.

The J gene is TRBJ2-7, the V gene TRBV7-2; no definite D call. V was shortened by 5 bases and J by 2 bases, with 10 bases between the two germline ends. Germline V gene sequence: CDR1 SGHTA, CDR2 FQGNSA. The CDR3 length is 13 residues. This chain's CDR3 is CASSRRAAYEQYF. As DNA, the CDR3 is TGTGCCAGCAGCCGTAGGGCCGCCTACGAGCAGTACTTC.

This clonotype was counted only a few times. The V gene is TRBV29-1, the J gene TRBJ2-3; D unclear. The CDR3 has 15 residues. V was clipped by 8 bases and J by 1 base, with 19 bases between them. Germline CDR1 and CDR2: SQVTM and ANQGSEA. For the CDR3, the DNA is TGCAGCATCGGTGTGCGAGCCGAGGGCACAGATACGCAGTATTTT. Translated: CSIGVRAEGTDTQYF.

This clonotype was counted many times. This rearrangement joins TRBV11-2 to TRBJ1-3; 8 bases match TRBD1. The V segment lost 4 bases and the J segment 6 bases; nucleotides outside the gene matches: 5. The CDR3 is 14 residues long. Germline CDR1 reads SGHAT; CDR2 reads FQNNGV. The CDR3 coding sequence is TGTGCCAGCAGCTCAGGACAGGGTGCAAACACCATATATTTT. As protein: CASSSGQGANTIYF.

The chain combines TRBV5-1 with TRBJ2-7, with 11 nucleotides matching TRBD2. The V and J ends lost 4 bases and 2 bases, in that order; junction bases with no gene match: 5. This CDR3 has 15 amino acids. In germline, CDR1 is SGHRS, CDR2 YFSETQ. This CDR3 reads CASSVSGRAAYEQYF. The CDR3 bases are TGCGCCAGCAGCGTTAGCGGGAGGGCCGCCTACGAGCAGTACTTC.

This clonotype was counted between two and nine times. The chain joins TRBV7-9 to TRBJ2-3; D not certain. The ends were cut back, 7 bases at V and 0 bases at J, with 20 bases in the middle. This CDR3 spans 17 amino acids. Per germline, CDR1 SEHNR and CDR2 FQNEAQ (reference sequence). The CDR3 loop is CASILNKAASSTDTQYF. For the CDR3, the DNA is TGTGCCAGCATCCTCAATAAGGCGGCTAGTAGCACAGATACGCAGTATTTT.

This clonotype appeared many times. The chain recombines TRBV20-1 with TRBJ2-7; 7 bases map to TRBD1. J was trimmed by 4 bases and V by 4 bases; bases with no gene match: 13. Germline-derived CDR1 and CDR2 are DFQATT and SNEGSKA (reference sequence). The length of the CDR3 is 15 residues. In nucleotides, the CDR3 is TGCAGTGCTACCTGGACAGGAAGAAATCTGTACGAGCAGTACTTC. This sequence encodes CSATWTGRNLYEQYF.

The sample holds many counts of this clonotype. The chain links TRBV10-2 to TRBJ2-1, with D tentatively TRBD1 (5 bases). Trimming stripped 6 bases from V and 0 bases from J, with 12 bases between. CDR3 length: 15 residues. Germline V gene lookup returns CDR1 WSHSY and CDR2 SAAADI. The CDR3 sequence: CASRLDSSSYNEQFF. CDR3 sequence (DNA): TGCGCCAGCAGGCTTGACAGTAGCTCCTACAATGAGCAGTTCTTC.

Within the sample, this clonotype is medium-sized. The chain joins TRBV6-4 to TRBJ2-1; 10 nucleotides agree with TRBD2. The CDR3 consists of 14 residues. Germline values: CDR1 MRHNA, CDR2 SNTAGT. V shed 3 bases and J 5 bases; nucleotides not matched to a gene: 1. CDR3 region: CASSEAGGHNEQFF. DNA for the CDR3: TGTGCCAGCAGTGAAGCGGGAGGGCACAATGAGCAGTTCTTC.

This clonotype was counted ten times or more. This chain connects TRBV29-1 to TRBJ2-3; TRBD2 is a possible D gene (5 bases). From germline, CDR1 is SQVTM and CDR2 ANQGSEA. The CDR3 length is 15 residues. V was pared by 4 bases and J by 4 bases, with 18 bases between. CDR3 protein: CSVGPSGGGADTQYF. The CDR3 region has the DNA TGCAGCGTTGGGCCGTCAGGTGGAGGTGCAGATACGCAGTATTTT.

The chain combines TRBV20-1 with TRBJ2-2, with a tentative D call TRBD1 (5 bases). CDR3 size: 13 residues. The V gene's germline CDR1 is DFQATT and CDR2 SNEGSKA (reference sequence). Trimming pared 1 base from V and 4 bases from J, leaving 7 bases between. CDR3 DNA sequence: TGCAGTGCTAGAGTAAGGGGCACCGGGGAGCTGTTTTTT. The encoded protein is CSARVRGTGELFF.

There are a few counts of this clonotype. V usage is TRBV4-1 and J usage is TRBJ1-1, with 8 nucleotides matching TRBD1. Per germline, CDR1 MGHRA and CDR2 YSYEKL. V lost 3 bases, J lost 4 bases, and 4 bases stayed unmatched. The CDR3 totals 14 residues. The CDR3 region is CASSQYRGGTEAFF. The CDR3 nucleotides read TGCGCCAGCAGCCAGTACAGGGGGGGCACTGAAGCTTTCTTT.

The CDR3 spells CASSPTGGNSPLHF. The CDR3 DNA is TGTGCCAGCAGCCCGACAGGGGGAAATTCACCCCTCCACTTT. V is TRBV12-3 or TRBV12-4 and J is TRBJ1-6, with 9 bases lining up with TRBD1. This CDR3 spans 14 amino acids. The V gene end was trimmed by 6 bases and the J gene end by 7 bases; junction bases not matched to a gene: 4.

The CDR3 DNA reads as TGCGCCAGCAGCCAACGTAGAAGGGGGCGACGCTATGGCTACACCTTC. It encodes CASSQRRRGRRYGYTF. J is TRBJ1-2 and V is TRBV4-1, with 7 bases aligning to TRBD1. V gave up 2 bases and J gave up 4 bases; unmatched junction bases: 10. The length of the CDR3 is 16 residues. Germline CDR1 is MGHRA and CDR2 is YSYEKL.

This clonotype was seen many times. The chain links TRBV29-1 to TRBJ2-1, with D perhaps matching TRBD1 (7 bases). From germline, CDR1 is SQVTM and CDR2 ANQGSEA. Between the trimmed V and J ends, which lost 6 bases and 4 bases, there was a span of 19 bases. This CDR3 has 15 amino acids. CDR3 nucleotide sequence: TGCAGCGTAGAGCCCAGGGGGGATGGGTACAATGAGCAGTTCTTC. This sequence encodes CSVEPRGDGYNEQFF.

This clonotype was found many times. The gene calls are TRBV6-6 and TRBJ1-4; possibly TRBD1 for D (6 bases). This CDR3 has 15 residues. Trimming shortened V by 2 bases and J by 3 bases, and 10 bases separated the two germline ends. Germline-derived CDR1 and CDR2 are MNHNY and SVGAGI (reference sequence). The CDR3 bases are TGTGCCAGCAGTTACACAGGGATCCCTAATGAAAAACTGTTTTTT. This codes for CASSYTGIPNEKLFF.

This chain links TRBV12-3 or TRBV12-4 with TRBJ1-5; 10 nucleotides line up with TRBD1. V shed 7 bases and J 10 bases; nucleotides not matched to a gene: 10. The CDR3 length is 14 residues. CDR3 DNA sequence: TGTGCCAGCACCATCGGGGACAGGGGAAGCCCCCAGCATTTT. This gives the protein CASTIGDRGSPQHF.

This clonotype occurred many times. V is TRBV3-1 and J is TRBJ2-1; D not resolved. Germline assignment: CDR1 LGHDT and CDR2 YNNKEL (reference sequence). Trimming removed 0 bases from V and 8 bases from J, with 11 bases in between. The CDR3 extends over 14 amino acids. The CDR3 spells CASSQEVSGYEQFF. The CDR3 DNA reads TGTGCCAGCAGCCAAGAAGTCTCGGGCTATGAGCAGTTCTTC.

The chain combines TRBV6-5 with TRBJ2-7; tentatively, D is TRBD1 (6 bases). Between the trimmed V and J ends, which lost 6 bases and 4 bases, there was a span of 19 bases. Germline V gene data show CDR1 as MNHEY and CDR2 as SVGAGI. The CDR3 spans 15 residues. DNA of the CDR3: TGTGCCAGCAGATCAACCACCGGGACAACTTACGAGCAGTACTTC. Encoded protein: CASRSTTGTTYEQYF.